The clone carrying this T cell receptor (beta chain) showed up many times. Its target is unknown. The entry originates in a study of blood T cells in healthy people across ages. Study-wide findings and caveats: Any changes in expanded clonotypes were possibly confounded, as donor CMV status remained unknown.

CDR1 and CDR2 (germline): DFQATT, SNEGSKA (reference sequence). CDR3 length: 16 amino acids. With 7 bases removed from V and 2 bases from J, the gap between germline ends came to 21 bases. A sample-barcoded 5' primer and a J-beta primer mix were used in a second PCR of roughly 6 to 11 cycles. The authors tagged each cDNA molecule using a template-switch adaptor with 12 random nucleotides. TCRdb called the 5' RACE reads again in MiXCR, with one record for every CDR3 protein. Here the sample spans 1.5 million to 2 million distinct CDR3 sequences, 30% to 40% being singletons. The chain uses TRBV20-1 and TRBJ1-5; D is unresolved. The clonotype was recovered from a woman in her twenties or thirties in good health. What was sequenced was blood. The CDR3 DNA is TGCAGTGTCGGCGGGGAGGCGTCTTGGGGCAATCAGCCCCAGCATTTT. Protein sequence: CSVGGEASWGNQPQHF.